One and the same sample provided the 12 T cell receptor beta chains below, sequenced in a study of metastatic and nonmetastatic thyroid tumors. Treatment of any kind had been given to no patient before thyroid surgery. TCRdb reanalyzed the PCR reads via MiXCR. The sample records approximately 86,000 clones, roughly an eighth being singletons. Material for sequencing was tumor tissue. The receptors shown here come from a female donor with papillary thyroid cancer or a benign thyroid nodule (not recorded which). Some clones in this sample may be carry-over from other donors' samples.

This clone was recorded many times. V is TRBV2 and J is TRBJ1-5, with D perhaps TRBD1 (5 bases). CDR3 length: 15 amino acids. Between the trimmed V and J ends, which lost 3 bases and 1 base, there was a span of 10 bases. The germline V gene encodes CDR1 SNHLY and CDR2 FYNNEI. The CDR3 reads CASSDRGTSNQPQHF. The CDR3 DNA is TGTGCCAGCAGTGATAGAGGGACGAGCAATCAGCCCCAGCATTTT.

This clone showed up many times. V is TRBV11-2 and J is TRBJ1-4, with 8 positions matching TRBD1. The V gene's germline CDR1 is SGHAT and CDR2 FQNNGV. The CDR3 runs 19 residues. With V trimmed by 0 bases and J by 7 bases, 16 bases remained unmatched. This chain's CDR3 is CASSLDRTGHLGLGEKLFF. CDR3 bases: TGTGCCAGCAGCTTAGATCGGACAGGGCACTTGGGTCTCGGTGAAAAACTGTTTTTT. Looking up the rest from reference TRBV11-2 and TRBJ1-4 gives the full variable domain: EAGVAQSPRYKIIEKRQSVAFWCNPISGHATLYWYQQILGQGPKLLIQFQNNGVVDDSQLPKDRFSAERLKGVDSTLKIQPAKLEDSAVYLCASSLDRTGHLGLGEKLFFGSGTQLSVL.

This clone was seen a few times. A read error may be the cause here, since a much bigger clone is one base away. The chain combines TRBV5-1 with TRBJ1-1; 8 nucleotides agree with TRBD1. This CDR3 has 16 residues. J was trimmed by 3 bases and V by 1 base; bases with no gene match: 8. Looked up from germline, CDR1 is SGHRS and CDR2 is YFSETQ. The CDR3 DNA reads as TGCGCCAGCAGCTTGACAGGGGGAAATCTGGACACTGAAGCTTTCTTT. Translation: CASSLTGGNLDTEAFF.

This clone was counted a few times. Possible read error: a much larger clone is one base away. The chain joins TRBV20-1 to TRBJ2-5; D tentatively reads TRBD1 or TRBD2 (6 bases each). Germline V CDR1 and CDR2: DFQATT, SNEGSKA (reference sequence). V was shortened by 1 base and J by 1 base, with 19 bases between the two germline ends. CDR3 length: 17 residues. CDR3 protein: CSARGERRGPVQETQYF. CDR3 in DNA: TGCAGTGCTAGAGGGGAGCGCCGGGGGCCCGTCCAAGAGACCCAGTACTTC.

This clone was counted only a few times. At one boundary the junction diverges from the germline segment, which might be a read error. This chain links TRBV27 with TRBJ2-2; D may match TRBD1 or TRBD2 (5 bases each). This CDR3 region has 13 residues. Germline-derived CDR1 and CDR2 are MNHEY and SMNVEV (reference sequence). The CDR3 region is CASILSGTGELLF. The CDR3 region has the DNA TGTGCCAGCATTTTATCAGGGACCGGGGAGCTGCTTTTT.

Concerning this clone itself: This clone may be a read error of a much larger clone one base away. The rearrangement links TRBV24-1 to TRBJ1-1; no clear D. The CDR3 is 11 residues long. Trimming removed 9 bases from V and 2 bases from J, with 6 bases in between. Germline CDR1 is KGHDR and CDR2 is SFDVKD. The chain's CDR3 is CATLDNTEAFF. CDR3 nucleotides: TGTGCCACCCTGGACAACACTGAAGCTTTCTTT.

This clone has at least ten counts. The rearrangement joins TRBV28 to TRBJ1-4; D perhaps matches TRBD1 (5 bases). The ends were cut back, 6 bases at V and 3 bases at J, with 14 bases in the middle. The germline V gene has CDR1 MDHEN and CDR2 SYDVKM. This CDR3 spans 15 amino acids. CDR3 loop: CASSPQTAPNEKLFF. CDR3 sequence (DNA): TGTGCCAGCAGCCCCCAGACAGCCCCTAATGAAAAACTGTTTTTT.

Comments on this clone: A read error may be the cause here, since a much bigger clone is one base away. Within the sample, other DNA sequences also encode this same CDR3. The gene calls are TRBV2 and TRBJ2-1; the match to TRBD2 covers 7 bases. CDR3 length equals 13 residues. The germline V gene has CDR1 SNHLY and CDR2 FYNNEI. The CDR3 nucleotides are TGTGCCAGCGAGGTAGCGGGTAACAATGAGCAGTTCTTT. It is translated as CASEVAGNNEQFF.

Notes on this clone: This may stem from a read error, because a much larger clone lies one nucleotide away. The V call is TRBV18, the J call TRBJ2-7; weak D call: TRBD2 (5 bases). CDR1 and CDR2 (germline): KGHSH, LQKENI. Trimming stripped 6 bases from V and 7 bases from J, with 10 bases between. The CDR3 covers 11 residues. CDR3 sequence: CASSGTREQYF. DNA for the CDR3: TGTGCCAGCTCGGGAACTAGAGAGCAGTACTTC.

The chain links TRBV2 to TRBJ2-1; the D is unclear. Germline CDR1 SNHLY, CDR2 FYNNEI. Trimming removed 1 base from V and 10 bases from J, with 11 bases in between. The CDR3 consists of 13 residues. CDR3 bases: TGTGCCAGCAGTGAAGGACTGGCCATCGAGCAGTTCTTC. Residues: CASSEGLAIEQFF. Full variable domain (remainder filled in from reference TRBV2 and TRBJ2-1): EPEVTQTPSHQVTQMGQEVILRCVPISNHLYFYWYRQILGQKVEFLVSFYNNEISEKSEIFDDQFSVERPDGSNFTLKIRSTKLEDSAMYFCASSEGLAIEQFFGPGTRLTVL.

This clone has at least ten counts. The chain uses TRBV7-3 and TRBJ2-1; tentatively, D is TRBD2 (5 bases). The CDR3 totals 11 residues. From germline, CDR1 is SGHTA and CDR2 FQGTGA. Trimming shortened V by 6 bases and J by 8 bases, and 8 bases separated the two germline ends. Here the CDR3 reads CASSGGDEQFF. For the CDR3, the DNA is TGTGCCAGCAGTGGAGGCGATGAGCAGTTCTTC.

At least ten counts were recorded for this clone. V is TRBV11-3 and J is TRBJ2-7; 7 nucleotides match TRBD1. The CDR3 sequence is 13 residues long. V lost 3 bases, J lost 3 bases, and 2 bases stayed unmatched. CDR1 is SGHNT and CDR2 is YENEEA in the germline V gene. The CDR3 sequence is CASSFRQGYEQYF. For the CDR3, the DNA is TGTGCCAGCAGCTTCCGACAGGGCTACGAGCAGTACTTC.